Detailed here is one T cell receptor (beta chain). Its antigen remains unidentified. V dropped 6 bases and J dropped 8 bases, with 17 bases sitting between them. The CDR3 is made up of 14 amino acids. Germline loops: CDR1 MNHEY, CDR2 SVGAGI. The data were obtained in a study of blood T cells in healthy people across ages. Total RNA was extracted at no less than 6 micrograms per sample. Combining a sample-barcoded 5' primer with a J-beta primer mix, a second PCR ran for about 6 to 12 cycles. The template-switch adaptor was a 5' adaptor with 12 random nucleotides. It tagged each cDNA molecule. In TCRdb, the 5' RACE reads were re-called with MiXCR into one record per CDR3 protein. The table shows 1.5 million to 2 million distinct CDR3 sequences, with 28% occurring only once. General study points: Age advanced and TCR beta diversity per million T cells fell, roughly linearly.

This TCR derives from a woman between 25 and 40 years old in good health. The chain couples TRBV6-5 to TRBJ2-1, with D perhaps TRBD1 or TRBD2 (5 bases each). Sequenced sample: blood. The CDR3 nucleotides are TGTGCCAGCAGCAGGGACGGAGGACAACATGAGCAGTTCTTC. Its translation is CASSRDGGQHEQFF.